The 4 T cell receptor beta chains below were found in one sample sequenced in a study of tumor-infiltrating lymphocytes in primary liver carcinoma. From approximately 20-30 mg of unsorted bulk tissue, DNA and RNA were co-extracted together. A primer in the constant region served to generate TCR beta cDNA from 500 to 600 ng of total RNA. Investigators got TCR beta libraries out of three nested multiplex PCR rounds, done with slightly modified ARM-PCR. Amplification in the first two PCR rounds was performed using TRBV1-TRBV30 forward primers and a C-beta reverse primer for roughly 9 cycles each. TCRdb re-called the multiplex PCR reads through MiXCR, storing one row per CDR3 protein. This sample has more than 95,000 distinct CDR3 sequences, with roughly 80% found just once. The material sequenced was liver tumor tissue from sampling region 3. The subset denotes: tumor region T3, left-lateral pole. All receptors come from a man aged 40-55 years with primary liver carcinoma and hepatitis B virus infection.

A word on this clonotype: Compared with germline, one end of the junction differs, possibly owing to a read error. The rearrangement links TRBV6-2 or TRBV6-3 to TRBJ2-3; 12 positions match TRBD2. This CDR3 comprises 16 residues. In germline, CDR1 is MNHEY, CDR2 SVGEGT. The CDR3 nucleotides read TGTGCCAGCTGTTACCTAGCGGGAGGGCCGACATATACGCAGTATTTT. Amino acids: CASCYLAGGPTYTQYF.

As for this clonotype: The germline gene is not matched at one end of the junction; a read error may be the cause. The chain is built from TRBV11-2 and TRBJ1-2; 8 nucleotides align to TRBD1. This CDR3 has 16 residues. Per the germline V gene, CDR1 is SGHAT and CDR2 is FQNNGV. CDR3 in amino acids: CASSLEAGTGPYGHAF. Here the CDR3 DNA reads TGTGCCAGCAGCTTAGAGGCGGGGACAGGACCCTATGGCCACGCCTTC.

Notes on this clonotype: Germline is not matched at one junction end, which may reflect a read error. This chain connects TRBV11-2 to TRBJ2-4, with a tentative D call TRBD2 (5 bases). The CDR3 is made up of 15 amino acids. Germline lookup yields CDR1 SGHAT and CDR2 FQNNGV. CDR3 loop: CDSTTSAVVKNIQYF. CDR3 nucleotides: TGTGACAGCACCACTTCAGCGGTAGTCAAAAACATTCAGTACTTC.

V usage is TRBV6-9 and J usage is TRBJ2-7; maybe TRBD2 (5 bases). The CDR3 runs 15 residues. CDR1 and CDR2 (germline): MNHGY, SVAAGI. Deletions cut 11 bases from V and 5 bases from J, with 25 bases between. CDR3 amino acids: CAPRDMTAEEDEQYF. CDR3 DNA sequence: TGTGCCCCTAGAGATATGACGGCTGAGGAGGACGAGCAGTACTTC.